The T cell receptor beta chain under discussion was sequenced for a study of graft-versus-host responses after intestinal transplantation. With respect to this clone: The antigen remains unidentified.

This CDR3 contains 16 residues. With V trimmed by 2 bases and J by 4 bases, 8 bases remained unmatched. CDR1 is SGHVS and CDR2 is FNYEAQ in the germline V gene. Study conclusions and caveats: Detection of GvH clones occurred in recipient marrow, and some had their first appearance in ileum or blood. Circulating GvH clones peaking coincided with falling HvG clones soon after transplant.

TCRdb keeps only in-frame clones here, not all; method: immunoSEQ multiplex PCR. The profile shows 40,000 or so clones, around 86% of them singletons. The sequenced sample was PBMCs, obtained roughly 34 months after transplant. The source is a human patient who received an intestinal transplant, so some T cells may come from the graft donor. The chain has TRBV7-6 and TRBJ1-5; 7 bases line up with TRBD1. CDR3 DNA: TGTGCCAGCAGCTTATTCGCTGACAGGGCGAATCAGCCCCAGCATTTT. Its translation: CASSLFADRANQPQHF.